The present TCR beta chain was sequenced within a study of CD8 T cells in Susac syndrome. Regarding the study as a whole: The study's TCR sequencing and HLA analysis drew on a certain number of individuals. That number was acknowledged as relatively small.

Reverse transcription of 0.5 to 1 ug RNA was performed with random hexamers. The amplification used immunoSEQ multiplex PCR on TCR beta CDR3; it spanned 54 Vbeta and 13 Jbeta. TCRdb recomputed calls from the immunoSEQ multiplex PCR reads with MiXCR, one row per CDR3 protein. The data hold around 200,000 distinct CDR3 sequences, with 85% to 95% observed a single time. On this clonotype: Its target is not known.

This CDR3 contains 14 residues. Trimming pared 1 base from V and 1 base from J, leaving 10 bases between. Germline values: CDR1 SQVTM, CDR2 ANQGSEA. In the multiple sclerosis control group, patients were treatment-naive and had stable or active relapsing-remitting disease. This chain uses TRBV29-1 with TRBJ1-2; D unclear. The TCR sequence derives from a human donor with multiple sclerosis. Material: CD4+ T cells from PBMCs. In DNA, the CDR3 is TGCAGCGTTGAAGGACCTGACGATAACTATGGCTACACCTTC. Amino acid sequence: CSVEGPDDNYGYTF.